These T cell receptor beta chains were read from a single sample in a study of T cell repertoires in cytomegalovirus infection. TCRdb re-derived calls from the reads in MiXCR, one entry per CDR3 protein. The sample includes about 300,000 distinct CDR3 sequences, approximately 10% of them seen just once. What was sequenced was PBMCs. These receptor sequences come from a human donor in good health (CMV status not recorded). Some clones in this sample may be carry-over from other donors' samples. Both conserved end residues are part of each CDR3. Each record gives: J gene, D gene, V gene, clone size, CDR3 DNA, CDR3 protein. A D gene is named only where the DNA matches it firmly. Clone size appears in some rows only: once, few, many, or a class for an expanded clone.

J gene: TRBJ1-1
D gene: .
V gene: TRBV19
clone size: many
CDR3 DNA: TGTGCCAGTAGCGACAGGAAGAGGAACACTGAAGCTTTCTTT
CDR3 protein: CASSDRKRNTEAFF

J gene: TRBJ2-1
D gene: TRBD1
V gene: TRBV29-1
clone size: few
CDR3 DNA: TGCAGCGGACAGGGGAGCTCCTACAATGAGCAGTTCTTC
CDR3 protein: CSGQGSSYNEQFF

J gene: TRBJ1-1
D gene: .
V gene: TRBV27
clone size: many
CDR3 DNA: TGTGCCAGCAGTCCTTACAGGGCGAGTAACACTGAAGCTTTCTTT
CDR3 protein: CASSPYRASNTEAFF

J gene: TRBJ2-3
D gene: TRBD1
V gene: TRBV7-7
clone size: many
CDR3 DNA: TGTGCTAGCAGCGTCGACAGGGGACTCGGTACGCAGTATTTT
CDR3 protein: CASSVDRGLGTQYF

J gene: TRBJ1-2
D gene: TRBD1
V gene: TRBV6-5
clone size: many
CDR3 DNA: TGTGCCAGCAGCCGAGGGACAGGGAGCTATGGCTACACCTTC
CDR3 protein: CASSRGTGSYGYTF

J gene: TRBJ2-5
D gene: .
V gene: TRBV2
clone size: few
CDR3 DNA: TGTGCCAGCATTATGGCGGGACCTCGGGAGACCCAGTACTTC
CDR3 protein: CASIMAGPRETQYF

J gene: TRBJ2-4
D gene: .
V gene: TRBV28
clone size: few
CDR3 DNA: TGTGCCAGCAGTCGCGGGACGAATCAAAACATTCAGTACTTC
CDR3 protein: CASSRGTNQNIQYF

J gene: TRBJ1-2
D gene: TRBD1
V gene: TRBV4-3
clone size: .
CDR3 DNA: TGCGCCAGCAGCCAAGTCTCAGGGGGGCGATATGGCTACACCTTC
CDR3 protein: CASSQVSGGRYGYTF

J gene: TRBJ1-1
D gene: TRBD1
V gene: TRBV29-1
clone size: many
CDR3 DNA: TGCAGCGTTACACAGGGGGCGAATCCAAAAGCTTTCTTT
CDR3 protein: CSVTQGANPKAFF

J gene: TRBJ2-5
D gene: .
V gene: TRBV6-5
clone size: .
CDR3 DNA: TGTGCCAGCAGTTCTCCCAGTGGGGGGCGCAGGTCGGAGACCCAGTACTTC
CDR3 protein: CASSSPSGGRRSETQYF

J gene: TRBJ1-1
D gene: .
V gene: TRBV29-1
clone size: .
CDR3 DNA: TGCAGCGCGATCGGGCAGTTGAACACTGAAGCTTTCTTT
CDR3 protein: CSAIGQLNTEAFF

J gene: TRBJ2-4
D gene: .
V gene: TRBV7-2
clone size: many
CDR3 DNA: TGTGCCAGCGGGGGGGGCGCGGCCAAAAACATTCAGTACTTC
CDR3 protein: CASGGGAAKNIQYF

J gene: TRBJ2-5
D gene: .
V gene: TRBV10-3
clone size: many
CDR3 DNA: TGTGCCATCAGTGAGGGCGGCCAAGAGACCCAGTACTTC
CDR3 protein: CAISEGGQETQYF

J gene: TRBJ2-5
D gene: TRBD1
V gene: TRBV6-2/TRBV6-3
clone size: many
CDR3 DNA: TGTGCCAGCAGTTACTCCGACAGGGGACAAGAGACCCAGTACTTC
CDR3 protein: CASSYSDRGQETQYF

J gene: TRBJ2-2
D gene: TRBD2
V gene: TRBV7-7
clone size: many
CDR3 DNA: TGTGCTAGCAGCTTAGGCCAGCGGGGCTCCGGGGCCGGGGAGCTGTTTTTT
CDR3 protein: CASSLGQRGSGAGELFF

J gene: TRBJ1-6
D gene: .
V gene: TRBV6-6
clone size: many
CDR3 DNA: TGTGCCAGCAGTTACGGGGAACGGAGGCAGACAGGATCACCCCTCCACTTT
CDR3 protein: CASSYGERRQTGSPLHF

J gene: TRBJ1-2
D gene: .
V gene: TRBV7-9
clone size: many
CDR3 DNA: TGTGCCAGCAGCCAATCAGACTATGGCTACACCTTC
CDR3 protein: CASSQSDYGYTF

J gene: TRBJ1-5
D gene: .
V gene: TRBV12-3/TRBV12-4
clone size: few
CDR3 DNA: TGTGCCAGCAGTTTGTGGGGGTTGGAGCCCCAGCATTTT
CDR3 protein: CASSLWGLEPQHF

J gene: TRBJ2-5
D gene: .
V gene: TRBV29-1
clone size: many
CDR3 DNA: TGCAGCGTTGAATCTAGCAGGGGACAAGAGACCCAGTACTTC
CDR3 protein: CSVESSRGQETQYF

J gene: TRBJ1-1
D gene: .
V gene: TRBV20-1
clone size: many
CDR3 DNA: TGCAGTGCCCCTAGCGGGTTGGGTAACACTGAAGCTTTCTTT
CDR3 protein: CSAPSGLGNTEAFF

J gene: TRBJ1-2
D gene: TRBD1
V gene: TRBV7-2
clone size: many
CDR3 DNA: TGTGCCAGCAGCCCCGGGACAGGGGGACCCTATGGCTACACCTTC
CDR3 protein: CASSPGTGGPYGYTF

J gene: TRBJ2-3
D gene: TRBD1
V gene: TRBV29-1
clone size: .
CDR3 DNA: TGCAGCGTTCTTGGACAGGGAGGCACAGATACGCAGTATTTT
CDR3 protein: CSVLGQGGTDTQYF